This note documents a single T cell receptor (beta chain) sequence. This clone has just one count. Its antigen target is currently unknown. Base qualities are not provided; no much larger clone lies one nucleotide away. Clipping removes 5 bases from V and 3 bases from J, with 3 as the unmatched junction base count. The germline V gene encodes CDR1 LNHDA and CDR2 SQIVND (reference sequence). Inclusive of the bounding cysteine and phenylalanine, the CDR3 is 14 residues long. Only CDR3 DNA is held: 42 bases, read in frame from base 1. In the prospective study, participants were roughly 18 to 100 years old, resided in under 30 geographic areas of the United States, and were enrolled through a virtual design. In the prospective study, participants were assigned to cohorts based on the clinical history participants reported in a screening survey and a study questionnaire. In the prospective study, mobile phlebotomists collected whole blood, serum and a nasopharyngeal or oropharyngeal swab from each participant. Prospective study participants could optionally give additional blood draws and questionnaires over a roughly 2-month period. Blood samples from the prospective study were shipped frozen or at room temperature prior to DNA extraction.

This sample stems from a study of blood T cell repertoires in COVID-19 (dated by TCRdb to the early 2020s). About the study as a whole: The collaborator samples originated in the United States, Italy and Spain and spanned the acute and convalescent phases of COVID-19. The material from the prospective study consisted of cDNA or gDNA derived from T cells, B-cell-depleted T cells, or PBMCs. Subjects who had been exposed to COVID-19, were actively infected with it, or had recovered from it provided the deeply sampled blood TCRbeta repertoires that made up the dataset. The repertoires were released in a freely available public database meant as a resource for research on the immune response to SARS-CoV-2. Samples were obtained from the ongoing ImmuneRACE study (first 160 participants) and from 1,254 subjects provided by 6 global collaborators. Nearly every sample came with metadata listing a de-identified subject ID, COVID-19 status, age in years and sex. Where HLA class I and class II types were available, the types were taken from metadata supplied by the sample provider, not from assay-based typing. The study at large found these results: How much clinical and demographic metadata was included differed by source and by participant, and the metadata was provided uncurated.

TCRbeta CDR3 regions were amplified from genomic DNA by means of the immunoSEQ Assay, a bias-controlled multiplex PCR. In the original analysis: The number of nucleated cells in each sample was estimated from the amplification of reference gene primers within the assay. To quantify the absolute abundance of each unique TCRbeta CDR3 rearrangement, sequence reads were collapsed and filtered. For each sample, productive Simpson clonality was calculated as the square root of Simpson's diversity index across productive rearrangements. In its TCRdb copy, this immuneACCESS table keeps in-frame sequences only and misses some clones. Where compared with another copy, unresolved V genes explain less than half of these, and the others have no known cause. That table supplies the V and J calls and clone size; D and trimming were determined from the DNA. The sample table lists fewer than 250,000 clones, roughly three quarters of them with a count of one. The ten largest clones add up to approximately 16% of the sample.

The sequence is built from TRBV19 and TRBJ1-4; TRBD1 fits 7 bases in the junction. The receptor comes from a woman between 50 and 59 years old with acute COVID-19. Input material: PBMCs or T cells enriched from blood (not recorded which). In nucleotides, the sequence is TGTGCCAGTAGTCGAGGGACAGCTAATGAAAAACTGTTTTTT. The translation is CASSRGTANEKLFF.